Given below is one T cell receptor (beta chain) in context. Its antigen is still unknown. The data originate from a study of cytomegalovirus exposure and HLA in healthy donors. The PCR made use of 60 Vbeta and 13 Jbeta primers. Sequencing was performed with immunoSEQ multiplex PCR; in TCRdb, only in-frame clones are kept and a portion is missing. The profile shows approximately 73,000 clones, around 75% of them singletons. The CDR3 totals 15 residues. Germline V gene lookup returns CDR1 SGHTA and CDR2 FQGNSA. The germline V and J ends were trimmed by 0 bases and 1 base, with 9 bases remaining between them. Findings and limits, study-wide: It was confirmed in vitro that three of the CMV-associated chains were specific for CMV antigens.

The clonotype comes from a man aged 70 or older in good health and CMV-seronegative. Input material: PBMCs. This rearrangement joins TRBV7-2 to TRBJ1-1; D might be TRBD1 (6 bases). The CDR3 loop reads CASSLAGRGNTEAFF. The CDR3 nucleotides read TGTGCCAGCAGCTTAGCGGGCAGGGGGAACACTGAAGCTTTCTTT.